The clone carrying this TCR beta chain has a single count. Libraries were prepared by immunoSEQ multiplex PCR; TCRdb keeps only in-frame clonotypes and omits some of them. The sample has some 150,000 clones; roughly 90% are singletons. The sample is drawn from a study of blood T cell repertoires in COVID-19. Study-wide background: The United States, Italy and Spain were the sources of the acute and convalescent COVID-19 samples.

This CDR3 spans 15 amino acids. V shed 4 bases and J 9 bases; nucleotides not matched to a gene: 6. Germline values: CDR1 SGHTS, CDR2 YDEGEE. This chain connects TRBV5-8 to TRBJ2-1, with 14 bases matching TRBD2. This receptor was obtained from a man aged 45-60 years with active or convalescent COVID-19. The specimen sequenced was peripheral blood. In DNA form, the CDR3 reads TGTGCCAGCAGCGGGGGACTAGCGGGAGCCGGTGAGCAGTTCTTC. Protein: CASSGGLAGAGEQFF.